The 9 T cell receptor beta chains reported below all come from one sample, sequenced in a study of shared clonotypes between healthy human individuals. Naive CD8 cells lacked CD45RO, underwent positive selection for CCR7 and left out terminally differentiated effector memory CD45RA+ cells. Produced via immunoSEQ multiplex PCR; TCRdb's table is partial and in-frame only. Here the sample spans about 1,900,000 clones, about 94% being singletons. The sample taken for sequencing was naive CD8+ T cells sorted from blood. Source of these receptors: a man aged 18 to 30 in good health.

The chain uses TRBV25-1 and TRBJ2-1; 7 nucleotides match TRBD2. The CDR3 is made up of 16 amino acids. V shed 3 bases and J 4 bases; nucleotides not matched to a gene: 9. From germline, CDR1 is MGHDK and CDR2 SYGVNS. Written as DNA, the CDR3 is TGTGCCAGCAGTGAGCCCCGGCGGGAGCCGTACAATGAGCAGTTCTTC. It yields the protein CASSEPRREPYNEQFF.

The chain employs TRBV4-1 and TRBJ1-4; 8 bases match TRBD1. J lost 5 bases, V lost 4 bases, and 3 bases had no gene match. CDR1 MGHRA and CDR2 YSYEKL come from the germline V gene. The length of the CDR3 is 14 residues. The CDR3 DNA sequence: TGCGCCAGCAGCCCCCGGACAGGGAATGAAAAACTGTTTTTT. As protein: CASSPRTGNEKLFF.

This sequence joins TRBV7-8 and TRBJ2-7; 10 nucleotides align to TRBD2. This CDR3 comprises 15 residues. Germline trimming cut 1 base from V and 1 base from J; bases unmatched to any gene: 1. The germline V gene has CDR1 SGHVS and CDR2 FQNEAQ. The CDR3 here is CASSLVAGGSYEQYF. The CDR3 nucleotides are TGTGCCAGCAGCTTAGTAGCGGGGGGATCCTACGAGCAGTACTTC. Combining the CDR3 with reference TRBV7-8 and TRBJ2-7 gives the whole variable domain GAGVSQSPRYKVAKRGQDVALRCDPISGHVSLFWYQQALGQGPEFLTYFQNEAQLDKSGLPSDRFFAERPEGSVSTLKIQRTQQEDSAVYLCASSLVAGGSYEQYFGPGTRLTVT.

The chain couples TRBV6-5 to TRBJ1-3, with D uncertain. Between the trimmed V and J ends, which lost 5 bases and 0 bases, there was a span of 8 bases. Germline-derived CDR1 and CDR2 are MNHEY and SVGAGI. There are 14 residues in the CDR3. The CDR3, as DNA: TGTGCCAGCAGTCCAGGACGCTCTGGAAACACCATATATTTT. Residues: CASSPGRSGNTIYF.

The rearrangement uses TRBV2 and TRBJ2-3; D is unresolved. The CDR3 consists of 17 residues. The ends were cut back, 0 bases at V and 3 bases at J, with 16 bases in the middle. Germline assignment: CDR1 SNHLY and CDR2 FYNNEI. CDR3 bases: TGTGCCAGCAGTGAAGCCGGTGCCGGCCGCGGTACAGATACGCAGTATTTT. It translates to CASSEAGAGRGTDTQYF.

This rearrangement joins TRBV30 to TRBJ2-3; perhaps TRBD1 as D (5 bases). CDR3 length equals 15 residues. Germline-derived CDR1 and CDR2 are GTSNPN and SVGIG (reference sequence). V was shortened by 2 bases and J by 0 bases, with 12 bases between the two germline ends. The CDR3 DNA follows: TGTGCCTGGAGTTGGGGCTACGCTAGCACAGATACGCAGTATTTT. Translation gives CAWSWGYASTDTQYF.

This chain uses TRBV11-2 with TRBJ1-2, with D possibly being TRBD1 (6 bases). This CDR3 contains 13 residues. Looked up from germline, CDR1 is SGHAT and CDR2 is FQNNGV. Trimming shortened V by 0 bases and J by 8 bases, and 10 bases separated the two germline ends. CDR3 nucleotide sequence: TGTGCCAGCAGCTTAGAGGGGGCTTTAGGCTACACCTTC. It specifies CASSLEGALGYTF.

As DNA, the CDR3 is TGCGCCAGCAGCTTGGTTAGCGGGGATCTTTCCTACGAGCAGTACTTC. Amino acids: CASSLVSGDLSYEQYF. J is TRBJ2-7 and V is TRBV5-1; 8 nucleotides align to TRBD2. The V gene end was trimmed by 0 bases and the J gene end by 1 base; junction bases not matched to a gene: 6. The CDR3 runs to 16 residues. Germline V gives CDR1 SGHRS, CDR2 YFSETQ.

This clone was recorded once. This chain links TRBV5-6 with TRBJ2-4; D is uncertain. The germline V gene has CDR1 SGHDT and CDR2 YYEEEE. V lost 0 bases to trimming and J lost 8 bases, with 12 bases between them. The CDR3 has 14 residues. Here the CDR3 reads CASSLVGYIDIQYF. The CDR3 DNA follows: TGTGCCAGCAGCTTGGTGGGGTACATCGACATTCAGTACTTC.